The entry below describes one T cell receptor (beta chain). This sample stems from a study of blood T cell repertoires in COVID-19. Across the study: COVID-19 samples from acute and convalescent phases originated in the United States, Italy and Spain.

Participants, 18 to 89 years old, spanned 25 or so US areas. Clinical history reported by participants formed the basis on which cohorts were assigned. In the original processing: Counts of nucleated cells, estimated from reference gene primer amplification, were obtained. Libraries were prepared by immunoSEQ multiplex PCR; TCRdb keeps only in-frame clonotypes and omits some of them. The DNA gave D and trimming, while V, J and clone size come from that table. The sample shows a few hundred thousand clones, 86% of them seen only once. Trimming took off 3 bases at V and 4 bases at J, with 16 bases between the two ends. Germline CDR1 SGDLS, CDR2 YYNGEE. This CDR3 spans 15 amino acids.

The chain links TRBV9 to TRBJ1-1; TRBD1 might be the D (5 bases). The receptor's source is a woman aged 40 to 50 with acute COVID-19. The specimen was PBMCs or T cells enriched from blood (not recorded which). CDR3 nucleotide sequence: TGTGCCAGCAGCGCCCAACGCGGGGCGGTCACTGAAGCTTTCTTT. It codes for CASSAQRGAVTEAFF.